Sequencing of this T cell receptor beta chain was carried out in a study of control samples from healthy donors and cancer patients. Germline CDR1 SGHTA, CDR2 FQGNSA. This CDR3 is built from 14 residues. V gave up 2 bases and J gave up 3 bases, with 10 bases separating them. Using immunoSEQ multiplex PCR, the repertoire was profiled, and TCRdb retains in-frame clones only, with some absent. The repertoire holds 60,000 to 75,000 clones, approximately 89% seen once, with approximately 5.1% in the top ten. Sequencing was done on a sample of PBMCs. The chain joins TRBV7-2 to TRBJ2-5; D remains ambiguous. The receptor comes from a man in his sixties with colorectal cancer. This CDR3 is CASSLSPREETQYF. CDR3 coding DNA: TGTGCCAGCAGCTTATCTCCTAGAGAAGAGACCCAGTACTTC.